This is a list of T cell receptor beta chains from one sample in a study of OX40 agonist ivuxolimab in advanced cancers. Clones were read by immunoSEQ multiplex PCR, and TCRdb kept only the in-frame ones, dropping some. The table shows some 50,000 clones, with about 90% occurring only once. This specimen consisted of CD4+ or CD8+ T cells sorted from blood, obtained in a trial of the OX40 agonist ivuxolimab. Every receptor here comes from an adult with an advanced solid tumor such as melanoma, head and neck, liver or kidney cancer. Both conserved end residues are part of each CDR3. The order of the fields is V gene, J gene, D gene, clone size, CDR3 DNA, CDR3 protein. D genes are given only for firm matches. Rows give clone size only sometimes, using once, few, many, or a class for an expanded clone.

v_call: TRBV9
j_call: TRBJ1-1
d_call: TRBD1
clone_size: -
cdr3_nt: TGTGCCAGCACCCAGACAGGGGCGAACACTGAAGCTTTCTTT
cdr3_aa: CASTQTGANTEAFF

v_call: TRBV9
j_call: TRBJ1-2
d_call: TRBD1
clone_size: -
cdr3_nt: TGTGCCAGCAGCCTACAGGGGGGCTATGGCTACACCTTC
cdr3_aa: CASSLQGGYGYTF

v_call: TRBV5-8
j_call: TRBJ2-2
d_call: TRBD1
clone_size: -
cdr3_nt: TGTGCCAGCAGCGCCGGGACAGGGACGAACACCGGGGAGCTGTTTTTT
cdr3_aa: CASSAGTGTNTGELFF

v_call: TRBV5-8
j_call: TRBJ2-3
d_call: -
clone_size: -
cdr3_nt: TGTGCCAGCAGCTTGTCGCAGAGCACAGATACGCAGTATTTT
cdr3_aa: CASSLSQSTDTQYF

v_call: TRBV5-6
j_call: TRBJ2-7
d_call: -
clone_size: -
cdr3_nt: TGTGCCAGCAGCTTCGTCACTCTCTCCTACGAGCAGTACTTC
cdr3_aa: CASSFVTLSYEQYF

v_call: TRBV19
j_call: TRBJ1-5
d_call: TRBD1
clone_size: -
cdr3_nt: TGTGCCAGTGCGGAGGGGGCCACGGATCAGCCCCAGCATTTT
cdr3_aa: CASAEGATDQPQHF

v_call: TRBV9
j_call: TRBJ1-3
d_call: -
clone_size: -
cdr3_nt: TGTGCCAGCAGCGTGGGGAACACCATATATTTT
cdr3_aa: CASSVGNTIYF

v_call: TRBV28
j_call: TRBJ2-3
d_call: -
clone_size: -
cdr3_nt: TGTGCCAGCAGTCCCGGGAGTAGGCTCAGCACAGATACGCAGTATTTT
cdr3_aa: CASSPGSRLSTDTQYF

v_call: TRBV18
j_call: TRBJ2-7
d_call: TRBD1
clone_size: -
cdr3_nt: TGTGCCAGCTCACCCCAACGGACAGGGCTCAACGAGCAGTACTTC
cdr3_aa: CASSPQRTGLNEQYF

v_call: TRBV2
j_call: TRBJ2-1
d_call: TRBD2
clone_size: -
cdr3_nt: TGTGCCAGCAGTGGTGGGACTAGCGAGAGGAATGAGCAGTTCTTC
cdr3_aa: CASSGGTSERNEQFF

v_call: TRBV2
j_call: TRBJ1-2
d_call: -
clone_size: once
cdr3_nt: TGTGCCAGCCTCCCTAACCGGGCTCCGGGAGGCTACACCTTC
cdr3_aa: CASLPNRAPGGYTF

v_call: TRBV28
j_call: TRBJ2-1
d_call: -
clone_size: once
cdr3_nt: TGTGCCAGCAGTTTCCGGGACGGTCTAGGGAATGAGCAGTTCTTC
cdr3_aa: CASSFRDGLGNEQFF

v_call: TRBV28
j_call: TRBJ1-1
d_call: -
clone_size: few
cdr3_nt: TGTGCCAGCAGTTTCGGGGGCTTGGTTGAAGCTTTCTTT
cdr3_aa: CASSFGGLVEAFF

v_call: TRBV5-1
j_call: TRBJ1-1
d_call: -
clone_size: few
cdr3_nt: TGCGCCAGCAGCTTGGTTAATCAGGGCACTGAAGCTTTCTTT
cdr3_aa: CASSLVNQGTEAFF

v_call: TRBV4-3
j_call: TRBJ2-2
d_call: -
clone_size: -
cdr3_nt: TGCGCCAGCAGCCAAGAAATCGGACTCACCGGGGAGCTGTTTTTT
cdr3_aa: CASSQEIGLTGELFF

v_call: TRBV19
j_call: TRBJ1-4
d_call: -
clone_size: -
cdr3_nt: TGTGCCAGTAGTATAGTCCCAGGGTGGGGTGATGAAAAACTGTTTTTT
cdr3_aa: CASSIVPGWGDEKLFF

v_call: TRBV5-1
j_call: TRBJ1-5
d_call: -
clone_size: -
cdr3_nt: TGCGCCAGCAGCTTGGGGGATTATACCTCGCAGCCCCAGCATTTT
cdr3_aa: CASSLGDYTSQPQHF

v_call: TRBV19
j_call: TRBJ2-5
d_call: TRBD2
clone_size: few
cdr3_nt: TGTGCCAGTAGTATAGACGGGAGGGAGACCCAGTACTTC
cdr3_aa: CASSIDGRETQYF

v_call: TRBV9
j_call: TRBJ1-4
d_call: -
clone_size: -
cdr3_nt: TGTGCCAGCAGCCAAACTATGGGTGGTGAAAAACTGTTTTTT
cdr3_aa: CASSQTMGGEKLFF

v_call: TRBV2
j_call: TRBJ2-1
d_call: TRBD1
clone_size: -
cdr3_nt: TGTGCCAGCAGTGGATACAGGGGGGCCTACAATGAGCAGTTCTTC
cdr3_aa: CASSGYRGAYNEQFF

v_call: TRBV30
j_call: TRBJ1-5
d_call: -
clone_size: -
cdr3_nt: -
cdr3_aa: CAWGSDRAQHFVHF

v_call: TRBV6-4
j_call: TRBJ1-5
d_call: -
clone_size: -
cdr3_nt: TGTGCCAGCGCCCCTGAGGGCCAAAATCAGCCCCAGCATTTT
cdr3_aa: CASAPEGQNQPQHF

v_call: TRBV6-5
j_call: TRBJ1-4
d_call: -
clone_size: -
cdr3_nt: TGTGCCAGCAGTTACTCAGGGGGTCCTAATGAAAAACTGTTTTTT
cdr3_aa: CASSYSGGPNEKLFF

v_call: TRBV10-3
j_call: TRBJ1-2
d_call: TRBD1
clone_size: few
cdr3_nt: TGTGCCATCAACCGCCAGGGGGCGAACGGCTACACCTTC
cdr3_aa: CAINRQGANGYTF

v_call: TRBV5-1
j_call: TRBJ2-7
d_call: TRBD2
clone_size: -
cdr3_nt: TGCGCCAGCAGCTTGGGGGGGACTAGCGGCTACGAGCAGTACTTC
cdr3_aa: CASSLGGTSGYEQYF

v_call: TRBV6-1
j_call: TRBJ1-3
d_call: -
clone_size: -
cdr3_nt: TGTGCCAGCAGCCAGGCCGGGGTCGGAAACACCATATATTTT
cdr3_aa: CASSQAGVGNTIYF

v_call: TRBV9
j_call: TRBJ2-6
d_call: -
clone_size: -
cdr3_nt: TGTGCCAGCACCAGAGGTCTTGCTGGGGCCAACGTCCTGACTTTC
cdr3_aa: CASTRGLAGANVLTF

v_call: TRBV29-1
j_call: TRBJ2-3
d_call: -
clone_size: -
cdr3_nt: TGCAGCGTTGAAGAGTGGGGAATAGGGCAGTATTTT
cdr3_aa: CSVEEWGIGQYF

v_call: TRBV6-1
j_call: TRBJ2-1
d_call: TRBD2
clone_size: -
cdr3_nt: TGTGCCAGCAGTGAAAGGCTAGCGGGCAATGAGCAGTTCTTC
cdr3_aa: CASSERLAGNEQFF

v_call: TRBV7-9
j_call: TRBJ2-3
d_call: TRBD2
clone_size: -
cdr3_nt: TGTGCCAGCAGCTTAACGACTAGCGGGGGATTTCAGTTAGATACGCAGTATTTT
cdr3_aa: CASSLTTSGGFQLDTQYF

v_call: TRBV11-2
j_call: TRBJ1-1
d_call: TRBD1
clone_size: -
cdr3_nt: TGTGCCAGCAGCTACGACAGGGGGCGGACCACTGAAGCTTTCTTT
cdr3_aa: CASSYDRGRTTEAFF

v_call: TRBV20-1
j_call: TRBJ1-1
d_call: -
clone_size: -
cdr3_nt: TGCAGTGCGGACAGTAGCGCTGAAGCTTTCTTT
cdr3_aa: CSADSSAEAFF

v_call: TRBV5-1
j_call: TRBJ2-1
d_call: TRBD2
clone_size: -
cdr3_nt: TGCGCCAGCAGCCGCACTAGCGGGACTTACAATGAGCAGTTCTTC
cdr3_aa: CASSRTSGTYNEQFF

v_call: TRBV5-4
j_call: TRBJ1-6
d_call: -
clone_size: -
cdr3_nt: TGTGCCTTAAAGGGGTCAGGGAATAATTCACCCCTCCACTTT
cdr3_aa: CALKGSGNNSPLHF

v_call: TRBV28
j_call: TRBJ1-2
d_call: -
clone_size: -
cdr3_nt: TGTGCCAGCAGTTATCAGAAGACTAACTATGGCTACACCTTC
cdr3_aa: CASSYQKTNYGYTF

v_call: TRBV19
j_call: TRBJ2-1
d_call: TRBD2
clone_size: -
cdr3_nt: TGTGCCAGTATAGCCCCGGGACTAGCGGGAGGACGAGCCTACAATGAGCAGTTCTTC
cdr3_aa: CASIAPGLAGGRAYNEQFF

v_call: TRBV5-1
j_call: TRBJ1-2
d_call: TRBD1
clone_size: -
cdr3_nt: TGCGCCAGCAGTCGCGAAGTCGGGGACAGTGGCTACACCTTC
cdr3_aa: CASSREVGDSGYTF

v_call: TRBV2
j_call: TRBJ1-3
d_call: -
clone_size: -
cdr3_nt: TGTGCCAGCAGGGCCGCGGGTATTGCGGGAAACACCATATATTTT
cdr3_aa: CASRAAGIAGNTIYF

v_call: TRBV7-9
j_call: TRBJ1-1
d_call: TRBD1
clone_size: -
cdr3_nt: TGTGCCAGCAGCCCGGGACAGGCGAACACTGAAGCTTTCTTT
cdr3_aa: CASSPGQANTEAFF

v_call: TRBV7-9
j_call: TRBJ2-1
d_call: -
clone_size: -
cdr3_nt: TGTGCCAGCAGCACCACTAGCAGCAGCTCCTACAATGAGCAGTTCTTC
cdr3_aa: CASSTTSSSSYNEQFF

v_call: TRBV14
j_call: TRBJ1-1
d_call: TRBD1
clone_size: -
cdr3_nt: TGTGCCAGCAGCCCGCTGACAGGGGGGAACACTGAAGCTTTCTTT
cdr3_aa: CASSPLTGGNTEAFF

v_call: TRBV29-1
j_call: TRBJ2-5
d_call: TRBD1
clone_size: -
cdr3_nt: TGCAGCGTTGAGAGGACAGGGGGCATGGAGACCCAGTACTTC
cdr3_aa: CSVERTGGMETQYF

v_call: TRBV11-3
j_call: TRBJ2-1
d_call: -
clone_size: -
cdr3_nt: TGTGCCAGCAGCCCCAGGGTAGCGGCCTACAATGAGCAGTTCTTC
cdr3_aa: CASSPRVAAYNEQFF

v_call: TRBV5-1
j_call: TRBJ1-5
d_call: -
clone_size: -
cdr3_nt: TGCGCCAGCAGCTTGGTCGGGGGTAACCAGCCCCAGCATTTT
cdr3_aa: CASSLVGGNQPQHF

v_call: TRBV23-1
j_call: TRBJ1-1
d_call: -
clone_size: -
cdr3_nt: TGCGCCAGCAGTCAATTTCAGGTCATCACTGAAGCTTTCTTT
cdr3_aa: CASSQFQVITEAFF